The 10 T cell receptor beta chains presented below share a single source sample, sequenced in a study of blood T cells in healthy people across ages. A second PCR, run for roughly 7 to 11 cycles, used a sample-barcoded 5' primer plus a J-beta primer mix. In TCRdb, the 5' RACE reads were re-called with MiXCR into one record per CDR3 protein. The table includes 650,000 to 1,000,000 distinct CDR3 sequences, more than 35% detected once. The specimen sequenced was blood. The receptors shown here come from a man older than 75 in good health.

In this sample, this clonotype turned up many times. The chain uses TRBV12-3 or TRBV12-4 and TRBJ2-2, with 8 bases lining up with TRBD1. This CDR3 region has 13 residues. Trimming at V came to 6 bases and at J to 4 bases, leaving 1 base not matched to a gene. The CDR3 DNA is TGTGCCAGCAGCACAGGGGGCACCGGGGAGCTGTTTTTT. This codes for CASSTGGTGELFF.

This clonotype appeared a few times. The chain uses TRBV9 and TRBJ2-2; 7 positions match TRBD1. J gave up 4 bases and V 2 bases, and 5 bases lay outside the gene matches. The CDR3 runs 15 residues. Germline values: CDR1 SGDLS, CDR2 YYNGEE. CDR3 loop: CASSVGTDPTGELFF. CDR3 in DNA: TGTGCCAGCAGCGTCGGGACAGACCCCACCGGGGAGCTGTTTTTT. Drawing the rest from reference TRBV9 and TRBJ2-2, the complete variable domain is DSGVTQTPKHLITATGQRVTLRCSPRSGDLSVYWYQQSLDQGLQFLIQYYNGEERAKGNILERFSAQQFPDLHSELNLSSLELGDSALYFCASSVGTDPTGELFFGEGSRLTVL.

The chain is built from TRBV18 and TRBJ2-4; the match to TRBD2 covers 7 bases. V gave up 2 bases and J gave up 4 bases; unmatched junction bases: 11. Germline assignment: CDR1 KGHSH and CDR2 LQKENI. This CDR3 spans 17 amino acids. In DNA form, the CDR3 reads TGTGCCAGCTCACCAACCGGGGGGTCTAGCGGAAAAAACATTCAGTACTTC. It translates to CASSPTGGSSGKNIQYF.

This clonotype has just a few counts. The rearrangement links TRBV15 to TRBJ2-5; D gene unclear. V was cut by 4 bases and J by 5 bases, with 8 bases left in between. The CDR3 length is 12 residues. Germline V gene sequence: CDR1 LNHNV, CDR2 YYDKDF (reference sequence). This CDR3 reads CATSNLGETQYF. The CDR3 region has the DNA TGTGCCACCAGCAACCTAGGGGAGACCCAGTACTTC.

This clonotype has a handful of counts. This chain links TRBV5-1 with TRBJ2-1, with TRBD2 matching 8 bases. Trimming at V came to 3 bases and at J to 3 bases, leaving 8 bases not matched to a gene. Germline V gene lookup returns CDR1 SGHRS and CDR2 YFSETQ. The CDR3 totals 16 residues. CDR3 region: CASSSPGSGSYNEQFF. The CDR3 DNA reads TGCGCCAGCAGCTCCCCGGGAAGCGGGAGCTACAATGAGCAGTTCTTC.

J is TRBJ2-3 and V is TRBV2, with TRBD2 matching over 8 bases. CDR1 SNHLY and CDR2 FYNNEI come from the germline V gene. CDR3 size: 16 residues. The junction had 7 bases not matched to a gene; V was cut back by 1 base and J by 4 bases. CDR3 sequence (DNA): TGTGCCAGCAGTGAAGAACTAGCGGACCTCGCAGATACGCAGTATTTT. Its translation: CASSEELADLADTQYF.

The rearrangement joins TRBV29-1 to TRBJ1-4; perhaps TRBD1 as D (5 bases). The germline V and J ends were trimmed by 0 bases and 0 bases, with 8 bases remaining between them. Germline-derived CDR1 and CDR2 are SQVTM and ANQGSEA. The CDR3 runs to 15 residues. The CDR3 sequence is CSVEDLGATNEKLFF. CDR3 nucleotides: TGCAGCGTTGAAGATCTGGGGGCAACTAATGAAAAACTGTTTTTT.

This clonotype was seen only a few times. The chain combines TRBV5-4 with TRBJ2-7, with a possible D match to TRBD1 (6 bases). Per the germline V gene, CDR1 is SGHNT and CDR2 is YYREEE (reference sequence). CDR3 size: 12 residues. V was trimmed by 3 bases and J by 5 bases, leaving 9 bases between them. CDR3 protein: CASSSGQNEQYF. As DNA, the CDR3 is TGTGCCAGCAGCTCAGGACAGAACGAGCAGTACTTC.

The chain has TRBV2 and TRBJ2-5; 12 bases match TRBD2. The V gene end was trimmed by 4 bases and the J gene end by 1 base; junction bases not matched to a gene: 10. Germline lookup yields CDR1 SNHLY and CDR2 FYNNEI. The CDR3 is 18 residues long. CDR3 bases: TGTGCCAGCAGTGGACCACAGGGACTAGCGGGTTTCCAAGAGACCCAGTACTTC. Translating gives CASSGPQGLAGFQETQYF.

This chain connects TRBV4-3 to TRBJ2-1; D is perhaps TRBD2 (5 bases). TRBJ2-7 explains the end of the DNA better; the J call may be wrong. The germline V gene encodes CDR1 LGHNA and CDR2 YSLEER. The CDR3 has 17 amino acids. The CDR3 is CASSQDSIGSSYNEQYF. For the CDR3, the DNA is TGCGCCAGCAGCCAAGATTCCATTGGGAGCTCCTACAATGAGCAGTACTTC.